This T cell receptor beta chain was sequenced in a study of tumor and adjacent non-tumor tissue in lung cancer. In the study overall: Each sample yielded 3.5 million to 4.5 million productive TCRbeta reads on average.

TCRbeta libraries were built with three rounds of nested PCR, modified from ARM-PCR. TCRdb analysed the multiplex PCR reads with MiXCR anew, one entry per CDR3 protein. The table has around 70,000 distinct CDR3 sequences, around 73% seen once. With regard to this clonotype: The junction does not match germline at one end; this may be a read error.

In germline, CDR1 is MNHNS, CDR2 SASEGT. CDR3 size: 15 residues. No cell sorting was done before RNA was extracted from the tissue. This receptor was taken from a man in his sixties with non-small cell lung cancer. The sequenced material came from lung tumor tissue. J is TRBJ2-5 and V is TRBV6-1, with 7 bases fitting TRBD2. The CDR3 bases are TGTGCCAGCAGAGGCTCGGGACTGGCGGGAGAGGCCCAGTACTTC. Translation: CASRGSGLAGEAQYF.